This TCR beta chain originates from a study of T cell responses to AZD1222 COVID-19 vaccine. Study observations and caveats: AZD1222 recipients seropositive at baseline numbered only six. Regions 160-218 and 743-854 dominated among vaccine-associated CD4 TCRs spanning spike. Mostly white British, mostly female donors; authors suggested clonal diversity may be underestimated.

Data came from immunoSEQ multiplex PCR; TCRdb stores just in-frame clones and leaves some out. The sample consists of approximately 80,000 clones, more than 85% of them appearing once. Germline-derived CDR1 and CDR2 are DFQATT and SNEGSKA (reference sequence). V lost 3 bases to trimming and J lost 2 bases, with 11 bases between them. The CDR3 contains 14 residues. Combined were second doses at about 4 or about 12 weeks. To note about this clone: Its antigen remains unidentified.

The chain joins TRBV20-1 to TRBJ1-3; D gene uncertain. This TCR derives from an adult who received the AZD1222 COVID-19 vaccine. The specimen comprised peripheral blood, sampled 28 days after the second AZD1222 dose. The CDR3 DNA reads as TGCAGTGCTAGTTGGTCAGCTACTGGAAACACCATATATTTT. It encodes CSASWSATGNTIYF.